This TCR beta chain was identified during a study of T cell responses to AZD1222 COVID-19 vaccine. Study results and caveats: No repertoire was sampled before or during the peak T cell response, only after it. Donors in the cohort were predominantly white British and more often female, and clonal diversity was possibly underestimated.

Pooling of second doses given at about 4 or about 12 weeks was done. Repertoires were generated with immunoSEQ multiplex PCR, while TCRdb's copy carries only in-frame clones and drops some. The table lists about 150,000 clones, around 93% of them singletons, with approximately 7% in the top ten. As for this clone: Its cognate antigen is unknown.

This sample comprised peripheral blood, obtained 28 days after the second AZD1222 dose. This receptor was identified in an adult who received the AZD1222 COVID-19 vaccine.

CDR3 protein: CASRPTGVNQPQHF. CDR3 coding DNA: TGTGCCAGCAGACCTACAGGGGTCAATCAGCCCCAGCATTTT. The chain links TRBV6-2 or TRBV6-3 to TRBJ1-5, with 7 bases that match TRBD1. The CDR3 runs 14 residues. Germline assignment: CDR1 MNHEY and CDR2 SVGEGT. J was trimmed by 3 bases and V by 6 bases; bases with no gene match: 5.